This T cell receptor beta chain was profiled in a study of blood T cell repertoires in COVID-19 (dated by TCRdb to 2018 to 2020). For context, the study as a whole: Samples from collaborators originated in the United States, Italy and Spain and spanned both the acute and convalescent phases of COVID-19. The material from the prospective study consisted of cDNA or gDNA derived from T cells, B-cell-depleted T cells, or PBMCs. The dataset comprised deeply sampled blood TCRbeta repertoires from subjects exposed to, actively infected with, or recovered from COVID-19. The repertoires were made available in a free public database intended to serve as a resource for research on the immune response to SARS-CoV-2. Samples came from the ongoing ImmuneRACE study (first 160 participants) plus 1,254 subjects from 6 global collaborators. Sample metadata almost always included a de-identified subject ID, COVID-19 status, age in years and sex. Where available, HLA class I and class II types were obtained from metadata supplied by the sample provider rather than from assay-based typing. What the work shows at the level of the full study, not this receptor alone: The quantity of clinical and demographic metadata differed by source and by participant and was supplied without curation.

As for this clone: The antigen it binds to is not known. No base quality information exists; no much larger clone differs at one position.

In the prospective study, participants were 18 to 89 years old, resided in about two dozen geographic areas of the United States, and were enrolled through a virtual design. In the prospective study, cohorts were assigned on the basis of participant-reported clinical history obtained from a screening survey and a study questionnaire. A participant counted as exposed if, within 2 weeks of entering the study, that participant had been in contact with someone who had a PCR-confirmed or clinician-diagnosed COVID-19 case. In the prospective study, mobile phlebotomists collected whole blood, serum and a nasopharyngeal or oropharyngeal swab from each participant. Participants in the prospective study had the option to provide additional blood draws and questionnaires over an approximately 2-month period. Prospective study blood samples were shipped either frozen or at room temperature before DNA extraction.

TCRbeta CDR3 regions were amplified from genomic DNA using the immunoSEQ Assay, a bias-controlled multiplex PCR. In the original analysis: The number of nucleated cells in each sample was estimated from the amplification of reference gene primers within the assay. Sequence reads were collapsed and filtered to measure the absolute abundance of every unique TCRbeta CDR3 rearrangement. For each sample, productive Simpson clonality was calculated as the square root of Simpson's diversity index over productive rearrangements. TCRdb retrieved this table from immuneACCESS and kept in-frame rearrangements only. Not all clones are present; in checked studies, unresolved V genes account for under half, and no reason is known for the remainder. V and J calls and clone size are as listed in that table; D and trimming were resolved from the DNA. The sample contains some 300,000 clones, roughly 86% of them found a single time. Of the sample, roughly 2.9% falls within the top ten clones.

Trimming costs V 2 bases and J 7 bases, and their ends lie 17 bases apart. Taken from the germline V gene, the CDR1 and CDR2 loops are SQVTM and ANQGSEA. Reading from cysteine to phenylalanine, the CDR3 counts 15 amino acids. CDR3 DNA only is kept here, 45 bases in frame from base 1. Material: PBMCs or T cells enriched from blood (not recorded which). The V and J segments used are TRBV29-1 and TRBJ2-2; the best D guess is TRBD1, with 7 bases matching. This sequence was found in a woman in her 50s who had been exposed to COVID-19. The DNA reads as follows: TGCAGCGTTGAAAGGGGGGCAGGGACAGACGGGGAGCTGTTTTTT. This codes for CSVERGAGTDGELFF.